Sequencing of this T cell receptor (beta chain) was carried out in a study of tumor-infiltrating lymphocytes in oesophageal squamous cell carcinoma. From the PCR reads, TCRdb called clonotypes with MiXCR, one entry per CDR3 protein. Here the sample spans around 12,000 distinct CDR3 sequences, more than 45% being singletons. The germline V and J ends were trimmed by 3 bases and 2 bases, with 10 bases remaining between them. The length of the CDR3 is 15 residues. The clonotype comes from a female donor with esophageal squamous cell carcinoma. The sample comprised blood. This rearrangement joins TRBV12-3 or TRBV12-4 to TRBJ2-2; weak D call: TRBD1 (5 bases). The CDR3, as DNA: TGTGCCAGCAGTTTTGGGCAGGGCAACACCGGGGAGCTGTTTTTT. This encodes CASSFGQGNTGELFF.